Reported below is one T cell receptor beta chain. There is no known antigen for this receptor. No base quality values were provided; no much bigger clone lies one nucleotide off. This entry comes from a study of T cells in localized non-small cell lung cancer (dated by TCRdb to 2019 to 2021). Describing the broader study: The study analyzed T cell repertoires of hundreds of early-stage NSCLC patients, comparing tumors and uninvolved tumor-adjacent lungs. The cohort consisted of under 300 treatment-naive NSCLC patients whose localized lung tumors had been resected. NSCLC patients had a mean age of approximately 72 years, and 120 to 150 were male and about a hundred female.

At diagnosis, peripheral blood, uninvolved tumor-adjacent lung and tumor were collected and were preserved as a mix of fresh-frozen and FFPE material. Blood samples were analyzed as peripheral blood mononuclear cells for TCR repertoire profiling. The immunoSEQ Assay was used to sequence TCR beta CDR3 regions from DNA. The paper's processing steps were these. To compute T cell density, TCR beta template counts were normalized to usable DNA, which was estimated by amplifying housekeeping genes. Using the preseqR package, richness was estimated by extrapolating to 120,000 templates for tissue samples and 400,000 templates for PBMC samples. Clonality was calculated as one minus Pielou's evenness. Tissue-enriched TCRs were identified through differential abundance testing performed on productive amino-acid clonotypes, with a minimum total count of 5 and an alpha of 0.1. The Jaccard Index and the Morisita Overlap Index were used to quantify repertoire overlap between compartments. GLIPH clustered TCR beta CDR3s with public tetramer-defined viral CDR3s; viral motifs required at least three viral sequences plus V-gene enrichment. The table was pulled from immuneACCESS by TCRdb, which kept in-frame rearrangements only. Such tables lose some clones; where checked, under half of the loss comes from unresolved V genes, and the rest has no known cause. The V and J calls and clone size come from that table; D and trimming were worked out from the DNA. The sample data list some 38,000 clones, and 90% to 95% of these were observed just once. Of the sample, approximately 7% falls within the top ten clones.

Study-level results and caveats: Because multi-region sequencing of the tumors was not done, intratumor heterogeneity could not be ruled out. Uninvolved tumor-adjacent lung showed the highest T cell clonality, higher than tumor, which suggests more focused antigenic responses in the adjacent lung. Since the design was exploratory, TCR variables were selected using unadjusted p-values with no false-discovery rate correction. Higher blood T cell density associated with longer overall survival, while higher adjacent-lung clonality associated with shorter survival. Of the top 100 tumor clones, a median of approximately 60 were detected in paired uninvolved adjacent lung; around 30 were also among that lung's top 100.

The germline V gene gives CDR1 as KGHSH and CDR2 as LQKENI. V is reduced by 4 bases and J by 4 bases, leaving a spacing of 7 bases between them. Measured from the cysteine to the phenylalanine, the CDR3 is 12 residues long. CDR3 DNA only is kept here, 36 bases in frame from base 1. This TCR was recovered from a female donor older than 55 with stage I lung adenocarcinoma. The source was peripheral blood, collected before any cancer treatment. The sequence links TRBV18 to TRBJ2-5; a confident D gene designation cannot be given. At the DNA level, the sequence is TGTGCCAGCTCACAGGGTAGAGAGACCCAGTACTTC. This codes for CASSQGRETQYF.